This paragraph covers one T cell receptor beta chain sequence. Per the original methods: Estimation of nucleated cell counts relied on the amplification of reference gene primers. The method was immunoSEQ multiplex PCR; TCRdb's version includes in-frame clones alone and lacks a portion of them. V and J calls and clone size are those listed in that table; D and trimming were worked out from the DNA. Among hundreds of thousands of clones listed, 70% to 90% were seen once. In terms of age and location, participants ranged from about 18 to 90 years and lived in under 30 US areas. Cohort assignment relied on participant-reported clinical history. This entry comes from a study of blood T cell repertoires in COVID-19. Study details: Some COVID-19 samples were acute and others convalescent; all came from the United States, Italy and Spain.

With V trimmed by 6 bases and J by 1 base, 3 bases remained unmatched. Germline-derived CDR1 and CDR2 are MDHEN and SYDVKM. The CDR3 covers 15 residues. V and J are TRBV28 and TRBJ2-7, with 13 bases matching TRBD2. Source material: PBMCs or T cells enriched from blood (not recorded which). The sequence was collected from a woman aged 18-29 years with acute COVID-19. CDR3 nucleotide sequence: TGTGCCAGCAGAAGGGGACTAGCGGGATCCTACGAGCAGTACTTC. The encoded protein is CASRRGLAGSYEQYF.